The 25 T cell receptor beta chains listed next were all sequenced from one sample in a study of TIL therapy for anti-PD-1-resistant metastatic lung cancer. The libraries were made with immunoSEQ v3. This table comes from immunoSEQ multiplex PCR, and its TCRdb copy is limited to in-frame clones, with some not included. In the table there are 54,000 or so clones, roughly 84% of which are singletons. Time point denoted: pre-treatment sample, taken before nivolumab and TIL therapy. The starting material was blood, obtained at baseline. The origin of the receptors is a person between 25 and 80 years old with non-small cell lung cancer.

This chain uses TRBV2 with TRBJ1-5, with 7 bases aligning to TRBD1. V gave up 2 bases and J gave up 6 bases; unmatched junction bases: 7. Germline CDR1 is SNHLY and CDR2 is FYNNEI. This CDR3 is built from 15 residues. The CDR3 loop is CASSERAAGGQPQHF. The CDR3 DNA reads TGTGCCAGCAGTGAAAGGGCGGCAGGGGGTCAGCCCCAGCATTTT.

The chain joins TRBV2 to TRBJ1-2; TRBD1 aligns across 9 bases. This CDR3 region has 14 residues. Trimming removed 1 base from V and 8 bases from J; junction bases left unmatched: 5. Germline V CDR1 and CDR2: SNHLY, FYNNEI. Here the CDR3 reads CASSEGNRGRGYTF. In nucleotides, the CDR3 is TGTGCCAGCAGTGAAGGCAACAGGGGGCGAGGCTACACCTTC.

The rearrangement joins TRBV2 to TRBJ1-1; D uncertain. Trimming removed 8 bases at V and 1 base at J, with 8 bases between. Germline V gives CDR1 SNHLY, CDR2 FYNNEI. There are 12 residues in the CDR3. CDR3 sequence (DNA): TGTGCCAGCGGTTTGGGGAACACTGAAGCTTTCTTT. Translating it yields CASGLGNTEAFF.

The J gene is TRBJ1-2, the V gene TRBV6-5; 8 bases match TRBD1. V was pared by 10 bases and J by 4 bases, with 11 bases of the junction left unmatched. The CDR3 consists of 14 residues. Germline V gene data show CDR1 as MNHEY and CDR2 as SVGAGI. The CDR3 reads CATFSAGGTYGYTF. Here the CDR3 DNA reads TGTGCCACCTTCTCAGCAGGGGGCACCTATGGCTACACCTTC.

The chain has TRBV27 and TRBJ2-1; TRBD2 aligns across 11 bases. V was clipped by 4 bases and J by 2 bases; unmatched bases: 4. The CDR3 extends over 16 amino acids. Germline CDR1 MNHEY, CDR2 SMNVEV (reference sequence). The CDR3, as DNA: TGTGCCAGCAGTTCGATTAGCGGGGGGGCCTACAATGAGCAGTTCTTC. This codes for CASSSISGGAYNEQFF.

The gene calls are TRBV6-6 and TRBJ2-5, with D possibly TRBD1 on 5 matching bases. V was pared by 5 bases and J by 4 bases, with 23 bases between. Looked up from germline, CDR1 is MNHNY and CDR2 is SVGAGI (reference sequence). The CDR3 extends over 17 amino acids. CDR3 sequence reads: CASSQKPQARVGETQYF. The CDR3 coding sequence is TGTGCCAGCAGTCAGAAGCCCCAGGCCAGGGTAGGAGAGACCCAGTACTTC.

This rearrangement joins TRBV5-4 to TRBJ2-1; D is ambiguous. The germline V and J ends were trimmed by 2 bases and 1 base, with 13 bases remaining between them. Germline V gene sequence: CDR1 SGHNT, CDR2 YYREEE (reference sequence). There are 16 residues in the CDR3. The CDR3 here is CASSFAGVGSYNEQFF. DNA of the CDR3: TGTGCCAGCAGCTTTGCTGGGGTGGGATCCTACAATGAGCAGTTCTTC.

This chain connects TRBV4-2 to TRBJ2-3; 13 nucleotides align to TRBD2. Germline V gene lookup returns CDR1 LGHNA and CDR2 YNFKEQ. Losses at the gene ends were 4 bases for V and 3 bases for J; bases not matched to a gene: 4. This CDR3 has 16 residues. CDR3 in amino acids: CASSRGLAGDTDTQYF. The CDR3 nucleotides are TGTGCCAGCAGCCGTGGACTAGCGGGGGATACAGATACGCAGTATTTT.

The gene calls are TRBV11-3 and TRBJ2-1; D is undetermined. Trimming removed 0 bases from V and 9 bases from J, with 6 bases in between. This CDR3 is 12 amino acids long. Germline assignment: CDR1 SGHNT and CDR2 YENEEA. The CDR3 is CASSLDRREQFF. The DNA for the CDR3 is TGTGCCAGCAGCTTAGATAGGCGTGAGCAGTTCTTC. The whole variable domain, remainder taken from reference TRBV11-3 and TRBJ2-1, is EAGVVQSPRYKIIEKKQPVAFWCNPISGHNTLYWYLQNLGQGPELLIRYENEEAVDDSQLPKDRFSAERLKGVDSTLKIQPAELGDSAVYLCASSLDRREQFFGPGTRLTVL.

The V gene is TRBV18, the J gene TRBJ1-1; 8 bases line up with TRBD1. The CDR3 covers 15 residues. Losses at the gene ends were 0 bases for V and 4 bases for J; bases not matched to a gene: 4. Germline V lookup: CDR1 KGHSH, CDR2 LQKENI. The CDR3: CASSPPTGASTEAFF. In DNA, the CDR3 is TGTGCCAGCTCACCACCGACAGGGGCCAGCACTGAAGCTTTCTTT.

The gene calls are TRBV21-1 and TRBJ2-7; no check of the table's D call, TRBD2, against the DNA was made. TRBV21-1 is listed as a pseudogene. The CDR3 contains 15 residues. The chain's CDR3 is CASSRIRDRCYEQYF. CDR3 bases: TGTGCCAGCAGCAGAATACGGGATCGGTGCTACGAGCAGTACTTC.

The CDR3: CASGSSATNEQFF. In nucleotides, the CDR3 is TGTGCTAGTGGTTCCTCAGCTACCAATGAGCAGTTCTTC. The chain joins TRBV12-5 to TRBJ2-1; D unclear. V was clipped by 4 bases and J by 6 bases, with 10 bases between them. CDR1 is LGHNT and CDR2 is FRNRAP in the germline V gene. The CDR3 totals 13 residues.

The V call is TRBV28, the J call TRBJ1-6; TRBD1 matches 10 bases. The germline gives CDR1 MDHEN, CDR2 SYDVKM. V dropped 4 bases and J dropped 4; count of bases not matched to a gene: 7. The CDR3 runs to 17 residues. CDR3 DNA sequence: TGTGCCAGCAGTTCCTCGACAGGGGGCGTTTATAATTCACCCCTCCACTTT. This translates into CASSSSTGGVYNSPLHF.

The chain is built from TRBV27 and TRBJ1-1; 7 nucleotides align to TRBD1. Trimming at V came to 0 bases and at J to 1 base, leaving 5 bases not matched to a gene. From germline, CDR1 is MNHEY and CDR2 SMNVEV (reference sequence). The CDR3 is made up of 16 amino acids. The CDR3 DNA sequence: TGTGCCAGCAGTTTATCCCATCAGGGGGGGAACACTGAAGCTTTCTTT. It yields the protein CASSLSHQGGNTEAFF.

This clone was seen a handful of times. This chain uses TRBV4-1 with TRBJ2-2; 9 bases match TRBD1. The CDR3 totals 17 residues. The junction had 11 bases not matched to a gene; V was cut back by 1 base and J by 8 bases. Germline-derived CDR1 and CDR2 are MGHRA and YSYEKL. Here the CDR3 DNA reads TGCGCCAGCAGCCAAGGGCGGACAGGGGCTTCCCCGGGGGAGCTGTTTTTT. This encodes CASSQGRTGASPGELFF.

Comments on this clone: At one boundary the junction diverges from the germline segment, which might be a read error. The rearrangement links TRBV27 to TRBJ2-3; 9 nucleotides line up with TRBD1. CDR1 and CDR2 from the germline V gene are MNHEY and SMNVEV (reference sequence). The CDR3 totals 16 residues. DNA of the CDR3: TGTGCCAGCAGTGTATCCGGGACAGGGATATCCGATACGCAGTATTTT. This gives the protein CASSVSGTGISDTQYF.

The chain links TRBV2 to TRBJ1-1; the D gene is possibly TRBD1 (6 bases). The CDR3 sequence is 15 residues long. V lost 8 bases and J lost 0, with 16 bases in between. Germline CDR1 is SNHLY and CDR2 is FYNNEI. The CDR3 reads CASGGIRGLNTEAFF. The CDR3 nucleotides are TGTGCCAGCGGGGGAATCAGGGGTCTGAACACTGAAGCTTTCTTT.

This clone was recorded only once. This rearrangement joins TRBV13 to TRBJ2-5; TRBD2 agrees at 11 bases. CDR1 and CDR2 from the germline V gene are PRHDT and FYEKMQ (reference sequence). The CDR3 runs 16 residues. With 0 bases clipped from V and 3 bases from J, the junction kept 3 bases outside the gene matches. The CDR3 coding sequence is TGTGCCAGCAGCTTAGGGACTAGCGGGGTGAAAGAGACCCAGTACTTC. Encoded protein: CASSLGTSGVKETQYF.

V and J are TRBV6-5 and TRBJ2-7; 7 bases agree with TRBD2. V was pared by 6 bases and J by 6 bases, with 11 bases of the junction left unmatched. The CDR3 loop spans 14 amino acids. The germline gives CDR1 MNHEY, CDR2 SVGAGI. The CDR3 DNA reads TGTGCCAGCAGGACACTAGCGACCCGTCGCGAGCAGTACTTC. Amino acid sequence: CASRTLATRREQYF.

This clone was found once. The rearrangement links TRBV19 to TRBJ1-1, with D perhaps TRBD1 (6 bases). Germline CDR1 is LNHDA and CDR2 is SQIVND (reference sequence). V was shortened by 8 bases and J by 3 bases, with 28 bases between the two germline ends. The CDR3 runs to 18 residues. The CDR3 DNA sequence: TGTGCCAGTGGGGGCGGGGACTGGATTTCTGCGGCGGACACTGAAGCTTTCTTT. Amino acid sequence: CASGGGDWISAADTEAFF.

This chain connects TRBV28 to TRBJ1-3; 8 nucleotides align to TRBD1. Trimming removed 0 bases from V and 0 bases from J; junction bases left unmatched: 10. This CDR3 region has 19 residues. The V gene's germline CDR1 is MDHEN and CDR2 SYDVKM. CDR3 nucleotides: TGTGCCAGCAGTTTATGGACAGGGGCCCTCCCCAGCTCTGGAAACACCATATATTTT. The encoded protein is CASSLWTGALPSSGNTIYF.

The V and J genes are TRBV6-5 and TRBJ1-1; no reliable D call. CDR1 and CDR2 from the germline V gene are MNHEY and SVGAGI. The CDR3 is 15 residues long. V shed 6 bases and J shed 5 bases, with 19 bases lying between them. CDR3 nucleotides: TGTGCCAGCAGGCCCACCGAGGACGGGAGGACTGAAGCTTTCTTT. Protein: CASRPTEDGRTEAFF.

CDR3 sequence (DNA): TGTGCCTGGAGCGGCCATCGGACAGGGGGTGATCAGCCCCAGCATTTT. Protein sequence: CAWSGHRTGGDQPQHF. The chain links TRBV30 to TRBJ1-5; 10 bases are shared with TRBD1. Germline loops: CDR1 GTSNPN, CDR2 SVGIG (reference sequence). This CDR3 contains 16 residues. After removal of 3 bases from V and 5 bases from J, the junction contained 10 bases not matched to a gene.

This rearrangement joins TRBV4-1 to TRBJ1-1, with TRBD1 matching over 10 bases. Germline assignment: CDR1 MGHRA and CDR2 YSYEKL. J lost 11 bases, V lost 4 bases, and 13 bases had no gene match. The CDR3 is made up of 15 amino acids. The CDR3 here is CASSPAGTGALDAFF. CDR3 bases: TGCGCCAGCAGCCCTGCCGGGACAGGGGCATTGGATGCTTTCTTT.

The rearrangement links TRBV27 to TRBJ2-2; D is ambiguous. The CDR3 runs 15 residues. CDR1 MNHEY and CDR2 SMNVEV come from the germline V gene (reference sequence). Trimming left V 8 bases short and J 5 bases short, with 18 bases between. CDR3 sequence reads: CASAPTSLRTGELFF. CDR3 coding DNA: TGTGCCAGCGCACCGACATCCCTGAGGACCGGGGAGCTGTTTTTT.